This T cell receptor (beta chain) was identified during a study of cytomegalovirus exposure and HLA in healthy donors. CDR1 and CDR2 (germline): MNHNY, SVGAGI (reference sequence). The CDR3 totals 13 residues. The V gene lost 6 bases and the J gene lost 0 bases, with 6 bases spanning the gap. The PCR contained 60 Vbeta and 13 Jbeta primers. The data were produced by immunoSEQ multiplex PCR, yet TCRdb's version contains in-frame clones alone and is incomplete. The table for this sample gives around 140,000 clones. Points on this clone: Its target is unknown.

Findings and caveats of the study: It was likely that a cluster of highly shared sequence variants was a sequencing artifact.

The sequenced material came from PBMCs. The receptor was derived from a male donor in good health and CMV-seronegative. V gene TRBV6-6 combines with J gene TRBJ1-5; D gene unclear. The CDR3 sequence: CASRIGSNQPQHF. The DNA for the CDR3 is TGTGCCAGCAGAATCGGTAGCAATCAGCCCCAGCATTTT.